One sample yielded the 7 T cell receptor beta chains listed below, sequenced in a study of shared clonotypes between healthy human individuals. This table comes from immunoSEQ multiplex PCR, and its TCRdb copy is limited to in-frame clones, with some not included. The sample lists about 1.5 million clones, 95% to 99% seen once, with 0.45% in the top ten. Source material: naive CD4+ T cells sorted from blood. The sample's subset: CD45RA+ positively selected. The receptors stem from a man in his thirties or forties in good health.

The chain joins TRBV5-6 to TRBJ2-7, with D perhaps matching TRBD2 (6 bases). The V gene lost 1 base and the J gene lost 5 bases, with 13 bases spanning the gap. The CDR3 contains 14 residues. Germline CDR1 is SGHDT and CDR2 is YYEEEE. The CDR3, as DNA: TGTGCCAGCAGCTTGTCGCGGGGCGGGGACGAGCAGTACTTC. This sequence encodes CASSLSRGGDEQYF.

The chain combines TRBV11-2 with TRBJ2-7; TRBD1 matches 7 bases. V lost 10 bases, J lost 1 base, and 13 bases stayed unmatched. This CDR3 region has 15 residues. Germline V gene sequence: CDR1 SGHAT, CDR2 FQNNGV. CDR3 amino acids: CATDRVMALSYEQYF. The DNA of the CDR3 is TGTGCCACCGACAGGGTTATGGCGCTATCCTACGAGCAGTACTTC.

This rearrangement joins TRBV9 to TRBJ2-5; D might be TRBD2 (6 bases). The CDR3 is 14 amino acids. V was trimmed by 5 bases and J by 4 bases, leaving 15 bases between them. Germline values: CDR1 SGDLS, CDR2 YYNGEE. The CDR3 sequence: CASSDLRAGETQYF. The DNA for the CDR3 is TGTGCCAGCAGTGATCTCAGAGCGGGAGAGACCCAGTACTTC.

The chain combines TRBV5-4 with TRBJ1-5, with D perhaps TRBD1 (6 bases). CDR3 size: 14 residues. In germline, CDR1 is SGHNT, CDR2 YYREEE (reference sequence). V was clipped by 5 bases and J by 3 bases, with 12 bases between them. Written as DNA, the CDR3 is TGTGCCAGCAGTTCTGCAGGGGTCAATCAGCCCCAGCATTTT. As protein: CASSSAGVNQPQHF.

The gene calls are TRBV7-2 and TRBJ2-7, with D unresolved. This CDR3 is built from 13 residues. V lost 5 bases and J lost 2, with 10 bases in between. Germline assignment: CDR1 SGHTA and CDR2 FQGNSA. CDR3 sequence: CASSRSGPYEQYF. The DNA of the CDR3 is TGTGCCAGCAGCCGTTCAGGACCCTACGAGCAGTACTTC.

The chain has TRBV9 and TRBJ2-2; D might be TRBD2 (5 bases). This CDR3 is 14 amino acids long. Trimming left V 3 bases short and J 7 bases short, with 13 bases between. CDR1 is SGDLS, CDR2 YYNGEE, per germline. CDR3 region: CASSGEGFVGELFF. The DNA for the CDR3 is TGTGCCAGCAGCGGAGAGGGCTTTGTCGGGGAGCTGTTTTTT.

V is TRBV13 and J is TRBJ2-3, with a possible D match to TRBD2 (6 bases). Germline lookup yields CDR1 PRHDT and CDR2 FYEKMQ (reference sequence). The CDR3 sequence is 17 residues long. V was pared by 4 bases and J by 5 bases, with 22 bases between. The CDR3 DNA sequence: TGTGCCAGCAGCTCCACCCATAGGAGGGCCCCTAAAGATACGCAGTATTTT. It specifies CASSSTHRRAPKDTQYF.